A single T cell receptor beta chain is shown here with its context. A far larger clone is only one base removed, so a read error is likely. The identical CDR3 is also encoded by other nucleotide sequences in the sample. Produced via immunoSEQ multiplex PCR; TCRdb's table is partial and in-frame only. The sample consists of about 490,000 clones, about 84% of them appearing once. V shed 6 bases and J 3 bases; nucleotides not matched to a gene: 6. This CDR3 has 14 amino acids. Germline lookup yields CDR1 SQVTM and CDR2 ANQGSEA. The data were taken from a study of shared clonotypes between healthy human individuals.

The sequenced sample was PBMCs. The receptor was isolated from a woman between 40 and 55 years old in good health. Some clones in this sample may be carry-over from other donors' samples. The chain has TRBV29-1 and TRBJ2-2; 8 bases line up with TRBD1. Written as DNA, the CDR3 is TGCAGCGTCAGGGGGCGGACTGACACCGGGGAGCTGTTTTTT. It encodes CSVRGRTDTGELFF.